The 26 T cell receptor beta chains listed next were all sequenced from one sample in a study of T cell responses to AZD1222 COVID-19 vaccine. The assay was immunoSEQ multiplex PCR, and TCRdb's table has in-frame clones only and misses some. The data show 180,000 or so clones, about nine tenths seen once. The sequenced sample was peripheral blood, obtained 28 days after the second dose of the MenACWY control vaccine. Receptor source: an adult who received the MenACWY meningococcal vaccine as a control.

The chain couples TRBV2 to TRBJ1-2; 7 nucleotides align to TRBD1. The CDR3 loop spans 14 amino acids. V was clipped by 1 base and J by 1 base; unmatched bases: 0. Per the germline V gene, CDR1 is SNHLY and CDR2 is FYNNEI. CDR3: CASSEDRGNYGYTF. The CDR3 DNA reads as TGTGCCAGCAGTGAAGACAGGGGTAACTATGGCTACACCTTC.

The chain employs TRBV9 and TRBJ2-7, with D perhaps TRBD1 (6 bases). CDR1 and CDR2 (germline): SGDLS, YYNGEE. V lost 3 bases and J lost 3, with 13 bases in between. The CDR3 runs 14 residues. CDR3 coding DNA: TGTGCCAGCAGCGGAACCGGGACAAGCTACGAGCAGTACTTC. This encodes CASSGTGTSYEQYF.

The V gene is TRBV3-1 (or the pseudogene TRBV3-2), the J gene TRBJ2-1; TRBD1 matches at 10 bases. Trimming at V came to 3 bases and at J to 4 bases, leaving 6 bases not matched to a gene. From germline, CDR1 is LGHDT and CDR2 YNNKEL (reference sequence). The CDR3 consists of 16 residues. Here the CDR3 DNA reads TGTGCCAGCAGCCACAGGACGGGACAGGGGTACAATGAGCAGTTCTTC. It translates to CASSHRTGQGYNEQFF.

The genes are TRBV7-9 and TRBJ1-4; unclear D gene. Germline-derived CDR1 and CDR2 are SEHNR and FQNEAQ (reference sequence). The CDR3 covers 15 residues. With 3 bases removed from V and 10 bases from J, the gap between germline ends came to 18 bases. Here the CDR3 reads CASSLTRIPEGKLFF. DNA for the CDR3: TGTGCCAGCAGCTTGACCCGGATCCCCGAAGGAAAACTGTTTTTT.

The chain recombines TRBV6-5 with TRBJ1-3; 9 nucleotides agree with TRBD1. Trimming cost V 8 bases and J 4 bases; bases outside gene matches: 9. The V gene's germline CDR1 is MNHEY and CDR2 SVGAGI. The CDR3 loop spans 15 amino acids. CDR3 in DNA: TGTGCCAGCTCCGCACAGGGGGCCCCCGGAAACACCATATATTTT. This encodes CASSAQGAPGNTIYF.

The CDR3 spells CASSVGGLGDYGYTF. Here the CDR3 DNA reads TGTGCCAGCAGCGTAGGCGGGTTAGGAGACTATGGCTACACCTTC. The genes are TRBV9 and TRBJ1-2, with unresolved D. The V gene lost 0 bases and the J gene lost 3 bases, with 12 bases spanning the gap. From germline, CDR1 is SGDLS and CDR2 YYNGEE. The CDR3 is 15 amino acids. The complete variable domain, with remaining parts taken from reference TRBV9 and TRBJ1-2, reads DSGVTQTPKHLITATGQRVTLRCSPRSGDLSVYWYQQSLDQGLQFLIQYYNGEERAKGNILERFSAQQFPDLHSELNLSSLELGDSALYFCASSVGGLGDYGYTFGSGTRLTVV.

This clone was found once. CDR3 amino acids: CASRQDPGEGEQFF. The CDR3, as DNA: TGTGCCAGCAGACAAGACCCGGGGGAGGGTGAGCAGTTCTTC. The J gene is TRBJ2-1, the V gene TRBV28, with 7 bases fitting TRBD2. CDR3 size: 14 residues. Germline trimming cut 6 bases from V and 9 bases from J; bases unmatched to any gene: 11. Germline V gene lookup returns CDR1 MDHEN and CDR2 SYDVKM.

CDR3 in amino acids: CASSPRLLRAGANVLTF. Here the CDR3 DNA reads TGTGCCAGCAGTCCCCGACTATTGAGGGCTGGGGCCAACGTCCTGACTTTC. This chain joins TRBV28 and TRBJ2-6; weak D call: TRBD2 (5 bases). The germline CDR1 and CDR2 sequences are MDHEN and SYDVKM. Trimming shortened V by 5 bases and J by 2 bases, and 16 bases separated the two germline ends. This CDR3 has 17 residues.

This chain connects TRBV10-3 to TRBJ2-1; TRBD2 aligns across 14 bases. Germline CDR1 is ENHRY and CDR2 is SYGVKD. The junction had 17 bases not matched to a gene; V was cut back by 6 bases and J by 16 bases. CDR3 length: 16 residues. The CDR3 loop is CAISARLAGGEGGQFF. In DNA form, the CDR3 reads TGTGCCATCAGCGCTAGACTAGCGGGGGGGGAAGGTGGGCAATTCTTC.

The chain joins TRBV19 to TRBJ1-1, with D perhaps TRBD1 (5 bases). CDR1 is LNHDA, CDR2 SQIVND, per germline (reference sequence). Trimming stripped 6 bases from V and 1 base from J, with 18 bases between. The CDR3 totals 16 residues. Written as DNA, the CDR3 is TGTGCCAGTAGGACCCCTTGGCAGGGCGAGAACACTGAAGCTTTCTTT. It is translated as CASRTPWQGENTEAFF.

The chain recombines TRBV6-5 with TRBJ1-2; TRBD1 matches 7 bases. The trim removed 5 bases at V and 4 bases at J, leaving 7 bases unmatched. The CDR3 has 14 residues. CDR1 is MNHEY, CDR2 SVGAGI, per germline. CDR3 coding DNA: TGTGCCAGCAGTAGGACAGGTGCTAGCTATGGCTACACCTTC. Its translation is CASSRTGASYGYTF.

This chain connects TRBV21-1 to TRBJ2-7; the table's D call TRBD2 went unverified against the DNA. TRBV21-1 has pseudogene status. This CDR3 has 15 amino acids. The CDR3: CASSLITGLDGEQYF. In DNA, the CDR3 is TGTGCCAGCAGCCTGATTACGGGACTAGATGGAGAGCAGTACTTC.

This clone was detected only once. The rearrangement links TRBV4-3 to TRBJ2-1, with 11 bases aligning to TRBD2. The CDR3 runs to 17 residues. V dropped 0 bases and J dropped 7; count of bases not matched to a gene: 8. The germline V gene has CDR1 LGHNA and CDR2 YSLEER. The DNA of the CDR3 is TGCGCCAGCAGCCAAGATTGGGCTAGCGGGAGGAGGAATGAGCAGTTCTTC. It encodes CASSQDWASGRRNEQFF.

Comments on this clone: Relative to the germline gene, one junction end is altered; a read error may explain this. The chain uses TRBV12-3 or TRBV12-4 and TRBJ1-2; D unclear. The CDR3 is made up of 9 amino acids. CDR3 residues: CASSLPLAF. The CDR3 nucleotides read TGTGCCAGCAGTCTCCCGCTGGCCTTC.

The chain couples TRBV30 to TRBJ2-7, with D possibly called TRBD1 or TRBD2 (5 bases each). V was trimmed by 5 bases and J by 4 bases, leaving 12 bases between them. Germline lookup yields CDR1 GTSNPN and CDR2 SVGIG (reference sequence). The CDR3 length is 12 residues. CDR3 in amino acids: CAWGTHFYEQYF. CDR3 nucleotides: TGTGCCTGGGGGACGCATTTTTACGAGCAGTACTTC.

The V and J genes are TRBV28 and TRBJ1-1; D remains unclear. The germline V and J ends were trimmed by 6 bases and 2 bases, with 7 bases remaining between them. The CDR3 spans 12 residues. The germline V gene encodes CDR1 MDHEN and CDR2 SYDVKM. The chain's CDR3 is CASSEVNTEAFF. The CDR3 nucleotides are TGTGCCAGCAGCGAGGTAAACACTGAAGCTTTCTTT.

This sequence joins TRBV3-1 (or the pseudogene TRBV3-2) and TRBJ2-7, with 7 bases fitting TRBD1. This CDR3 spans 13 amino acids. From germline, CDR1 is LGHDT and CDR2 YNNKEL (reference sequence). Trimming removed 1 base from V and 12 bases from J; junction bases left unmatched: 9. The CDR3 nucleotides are TGTGCCAGCAGCCAAGCACTTCCACAGGGGCTGTACTTC. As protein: CASSQALPQGLYF.

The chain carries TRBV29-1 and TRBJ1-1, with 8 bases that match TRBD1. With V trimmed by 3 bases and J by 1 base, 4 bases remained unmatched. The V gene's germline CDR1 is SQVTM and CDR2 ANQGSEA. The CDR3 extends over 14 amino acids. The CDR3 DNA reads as TGCAGCGTTGATGGACAGGGAACGAACACTGAAGCTTTCTTT. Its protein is CSVDGQGTNTEAFF.

CDR3 DNA sequence: TGCGCCAGCAGCCGACGGGCCATGAACACTGAAGCTTTCTTT. The encoded protein is CASSRRAMNTEAFF. This chain links TRBV5-1 with TRBJ1-1, with D hard to call. The V and J ends lost 4 bases and 0 bases respectively, with 10 bases between them. Germline CDR1 reads SGHRS; CDR2 reads YFSETQ. CDR3 size: 14 residues.

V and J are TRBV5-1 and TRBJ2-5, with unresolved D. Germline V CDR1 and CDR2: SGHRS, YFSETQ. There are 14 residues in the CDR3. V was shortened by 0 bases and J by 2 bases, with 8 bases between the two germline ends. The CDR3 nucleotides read TGCGCCAGCAGCTTGGGACCCTCACAAGAGACCCAGTACTTC. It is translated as CASSLGPSQETQYF.

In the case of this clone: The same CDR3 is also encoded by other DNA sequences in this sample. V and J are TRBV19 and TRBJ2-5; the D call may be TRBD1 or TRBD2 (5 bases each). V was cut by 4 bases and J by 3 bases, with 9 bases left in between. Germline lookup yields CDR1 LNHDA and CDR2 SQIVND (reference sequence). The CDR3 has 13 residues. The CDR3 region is CASSTGTEETQYF. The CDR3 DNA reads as TGTGCCAGTAGTACGGGGACGGAAGAGACCCAGTACTTC.

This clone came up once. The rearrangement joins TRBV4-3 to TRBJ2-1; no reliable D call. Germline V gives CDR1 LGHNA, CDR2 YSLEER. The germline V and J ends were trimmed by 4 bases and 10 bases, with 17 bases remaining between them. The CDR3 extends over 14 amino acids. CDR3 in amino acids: CASSLGPILGEQFF. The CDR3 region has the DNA TGCGCCAGCAGCCTCGGACCTATTTTGGGCGAGCAGTTCTTC.

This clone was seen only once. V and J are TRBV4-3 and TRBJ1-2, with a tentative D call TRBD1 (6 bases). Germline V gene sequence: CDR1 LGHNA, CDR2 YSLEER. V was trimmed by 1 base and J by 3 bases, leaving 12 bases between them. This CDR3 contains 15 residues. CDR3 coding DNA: TGCGCCAGCAGCCAAGTTTCGTCAGGGGACTATGGCTACACCTTC. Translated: CASSQVSSGDYGYTF.

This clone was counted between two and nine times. In nucleotides, the CDR3 is TGCAGCGTTGAAGACTTCCCCTCCTACGAGCAGTACTTC. Translated: CSVEDFPSYEQYF. V usage is TRBV29-1 and J usage is TRBJ2-7; D uncertain. V dropped 0 bases and J dropped 0 bases, with 6 bases sitting between them. CDR3 length equals 13 residues. CDR1 SQVTM and CDR2 ANQGSEA come from the germline V gene.

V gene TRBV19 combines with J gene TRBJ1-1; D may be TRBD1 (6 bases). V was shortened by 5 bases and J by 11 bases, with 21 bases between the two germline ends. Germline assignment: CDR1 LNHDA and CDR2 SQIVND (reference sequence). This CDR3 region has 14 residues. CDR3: CASSPRLDRLGAFF. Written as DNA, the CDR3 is TGTGCCAGTAGTCCCCGATTAGACAGGCTGGGGGCTTTCTTT.

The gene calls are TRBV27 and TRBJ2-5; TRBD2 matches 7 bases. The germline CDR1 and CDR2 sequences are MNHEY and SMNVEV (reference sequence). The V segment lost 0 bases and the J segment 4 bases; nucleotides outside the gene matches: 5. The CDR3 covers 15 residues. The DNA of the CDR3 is TGTGCCAGCAGTTTATCCGGCGGGAGAGGAGAGACCCAGTACTTC. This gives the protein CASSLSGGRGETQYF.